The source of this T cell receptor beta chain is a study of chemoradiotherapy in HPV16-positive cancers. Overall study context: Two HPV16-positive patients' cells yielded candidate HPV-specific clones and common motifs.

Overall study results and limits: The functional HPV-specific definition rests on just a couple of HPV16-positive patients. For HPV16-positive patients, expanding HPV-responsive T cells associated with longer recurrence-free survival. Candidate HPV-specific clones and E7-related TCR motifs grew in tumor during treatment.

The data were produced by immunoSEQ multiplex PCR, yet TCRdb's version contains in-frame clones alone and is incomplete. The sample shows tens of thousands of clones, over 85% of them seen only once. With respect to this clone: Its antigen is as yet unknown.

Germline-derived CDR1 and CDR2 are SGHDT and YYEEEE. The CDR3 is 15 residues long. Trimming pared 0 bases from V and 4 bases from J, leaving 13 bases between. Sequences were derived from blood, sampled from a patient who underwent chemoradiotherapy. The rearrangement uses TRBV5-6 and TRBJ1-2; TRBD1 is a possible D gene (6 bases). This clonotype originated in a human donor with HPV-associated anogenital cancer. Written as DNA, the CDR3 is TGTGCCAGCAGCTTGGGCCAGGGGTCTAGCTATGGCTACACCTTC. This sequence encodes CASSLGQGSSYGYTF.